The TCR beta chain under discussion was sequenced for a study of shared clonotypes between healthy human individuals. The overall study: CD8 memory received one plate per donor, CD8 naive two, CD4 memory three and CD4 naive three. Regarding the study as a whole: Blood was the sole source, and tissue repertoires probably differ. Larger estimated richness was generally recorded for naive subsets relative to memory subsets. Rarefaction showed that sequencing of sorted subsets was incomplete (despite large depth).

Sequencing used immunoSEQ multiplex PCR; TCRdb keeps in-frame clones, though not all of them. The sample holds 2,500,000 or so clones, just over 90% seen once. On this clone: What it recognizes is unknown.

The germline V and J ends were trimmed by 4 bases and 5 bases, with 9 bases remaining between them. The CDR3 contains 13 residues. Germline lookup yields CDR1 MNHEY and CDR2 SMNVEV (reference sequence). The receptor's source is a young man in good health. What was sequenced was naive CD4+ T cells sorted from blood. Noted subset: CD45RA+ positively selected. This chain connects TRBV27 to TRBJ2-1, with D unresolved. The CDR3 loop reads CASSSPADNEQFF. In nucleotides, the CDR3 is TGTGCCAGCAGTTCGCCAGCCGACAATGAGCAGTTCTTC.